Detailed here is one T cell receptor beta chain. This clonotype was detected ten times or more. Its recognized antigen is unknown. No per-base quality is available; no much larger clone lies one base away. TCRdb lists the instrument as Illumina HiSeq 1500. The public reads were quality trimmed at Q25 with fastp and then assembled into clones with MiXCR by TCRdb, keeping productive beta chains. Every CDR3 protein is listed once, alongside the most common genes and DNA of its rows. The sample table contains around 300,000 distinct CDR3 sequences; only one count was recorded for approximately 25% of them. The top ten constitute less than 15% of the sample. The sample comes from a study of T cell repertoires in cytomegalovirus infection (dated by TCRdb to between 2018 and 2020). Describing the broader study: Peptide stimulations targeted recently identified HLA-C-restricted CMV epitopes, whose presentation resists viral immunomodulation, together with well-studied HLA-B-restricted epitopes. Donor HLA type was relevant to the analysis, because carriage of CMV infection together with the matching HLA type was indicated by public TCR beta signatures. General study outcomes and caveats: In both this cohort and an independent cohort of 352 donors, the cumulative frequency of public TCR beta family members distinguished carriers of CMV infection plus the relevant HLA type. The ex vivo response was dominated by HLA-C-restricted CMV-specific TCR beta clonotypes, and the single most frequent clonotype in two of eight donors was supplied by these HLA-C-restricted clonotypes.

The germline V gene (reference sequence) specifies MNHNY as CDR1 and SVGAGI as CDR2. V lost 2 bases and J lost 4 bases, and the count of bases not matched to a germline gene is 2. From cysteine to phenylalanine, the CDR3 is 14 amino acids long. The entry retains the CDR3 DNA only, 42 bases that are in frame from base 1. In light of the paper, this sample's treatment or condition label describes: in vitro stimulation with specific CMV peptide epitopes to enrich CMV-specific T cells. The source material was cultured PBMCs, sampled from culture after CMV antigen stimulation. Recombination linked TRBV6-6 to TRBJ1-2; TRBD1 aligns with 9 central bases. The TCR comes from a human donor in good health (CMV status not recorded). Some clones in this sample may be carry-over from other donors' samples. The CDR3 in this case is CASSYPTGGYGYTF. The DNA reads TGTGCCAGCAGTTACCCGACAGGGGGCTATGGCTACACCTTC.